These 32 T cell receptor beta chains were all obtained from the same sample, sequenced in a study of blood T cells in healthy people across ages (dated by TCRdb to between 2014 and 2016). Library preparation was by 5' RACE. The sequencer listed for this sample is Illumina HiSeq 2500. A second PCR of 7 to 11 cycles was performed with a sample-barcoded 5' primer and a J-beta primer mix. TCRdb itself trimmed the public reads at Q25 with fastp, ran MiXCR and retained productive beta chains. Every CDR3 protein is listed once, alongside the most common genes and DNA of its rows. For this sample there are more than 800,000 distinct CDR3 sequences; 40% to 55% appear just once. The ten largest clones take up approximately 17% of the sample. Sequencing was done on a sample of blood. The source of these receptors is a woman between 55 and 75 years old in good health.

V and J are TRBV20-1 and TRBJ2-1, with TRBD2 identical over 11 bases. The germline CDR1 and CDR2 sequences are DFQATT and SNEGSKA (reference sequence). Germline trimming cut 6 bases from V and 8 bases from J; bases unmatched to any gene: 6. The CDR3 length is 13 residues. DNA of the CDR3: TGCAGTGCCCTAGCGGGAGGTACCTATGAGCAGTTCTTC. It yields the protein CSALAGGTYEQFF.

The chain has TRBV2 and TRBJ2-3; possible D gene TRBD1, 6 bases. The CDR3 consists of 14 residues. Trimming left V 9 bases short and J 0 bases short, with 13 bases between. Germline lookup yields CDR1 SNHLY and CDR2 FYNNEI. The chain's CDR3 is CASRGMSSTDTQYF. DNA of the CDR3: TGTGCCAGTAGGGGGATGAGTAGCACAGATACGCAGTATTTT.

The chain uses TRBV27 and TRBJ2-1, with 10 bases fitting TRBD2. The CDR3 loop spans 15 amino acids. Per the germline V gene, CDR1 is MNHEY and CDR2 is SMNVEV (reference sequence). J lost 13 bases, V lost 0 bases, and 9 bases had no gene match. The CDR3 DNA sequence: TGTGCCAGCAGTTTATCAACCGGGACTAGCGTGGGCCAGTTCTTC. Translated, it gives CASSLSTGTSVGQFF.

CDR3 in amino acids: CASTRELGRTDTQYF. The CDR3 DNA reads as TGTGCCAGCACCCGAGAACTCGGCCGCACAGATACGCAGTATTTT. The chain joins TRBV6-2 or TRBV6-3 to TRBJ2-3, with D unresolved. CDR1 is MNHEY and CDR2 is SVGEGT in the germline V gene. Trimming took off 7 bases at V and 1 base at J, with 15 bases between the two ends. The CDR3 contains 15 residues.

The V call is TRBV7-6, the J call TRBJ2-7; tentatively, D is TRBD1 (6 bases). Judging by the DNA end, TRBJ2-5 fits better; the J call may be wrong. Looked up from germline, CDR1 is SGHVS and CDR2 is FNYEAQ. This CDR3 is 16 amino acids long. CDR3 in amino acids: CASSSSRGRGWETQYF. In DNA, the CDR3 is TGTGCCAGCAGCTCATCTCGGGGCAGGGGCTGGGAGACCCAGTACTTC.

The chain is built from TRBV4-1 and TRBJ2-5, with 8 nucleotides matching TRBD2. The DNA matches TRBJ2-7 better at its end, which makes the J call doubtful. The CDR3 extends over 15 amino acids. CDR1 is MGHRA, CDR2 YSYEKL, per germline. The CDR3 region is CASSQAPGGPDEQYF. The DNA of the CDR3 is TGCGCCAGCAGCCAAGCTCCGGGAGGGCCCGACGAGCAGTACTTC.

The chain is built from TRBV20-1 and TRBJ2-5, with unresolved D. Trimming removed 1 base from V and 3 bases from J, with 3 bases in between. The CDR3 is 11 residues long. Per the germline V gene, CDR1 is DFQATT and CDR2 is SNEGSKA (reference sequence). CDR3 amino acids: CSARGKETQYF. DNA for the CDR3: TGCAGTGCTAGAGGGAAAGAGACCCAGTACTTC.

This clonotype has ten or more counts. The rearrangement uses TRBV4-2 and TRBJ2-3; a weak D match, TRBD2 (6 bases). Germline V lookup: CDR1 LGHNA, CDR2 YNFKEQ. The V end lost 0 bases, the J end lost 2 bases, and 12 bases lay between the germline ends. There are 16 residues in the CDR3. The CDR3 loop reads CASSQEERAPTDTQYF. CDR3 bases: TGTGCCAGCAGCCAAGAGGAGCGGGCCCCCACAGATACGCAGTATTTT.

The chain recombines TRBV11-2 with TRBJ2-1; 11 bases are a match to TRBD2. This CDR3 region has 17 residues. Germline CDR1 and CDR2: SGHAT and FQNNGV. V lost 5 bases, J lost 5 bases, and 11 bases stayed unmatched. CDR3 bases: TGTGCCAGCAGCGCCCTAGCGGGAGGACACCCAGACAATGAGCAGTTCTTC. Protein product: CASSALAGGHPDNEQFF. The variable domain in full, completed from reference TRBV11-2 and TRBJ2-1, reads EAGVAQSPRYKIIEKRQSVAFWCNPISGHATLYWYQQILGQGPKLLIQFQNNGVVDDSQLPKDRFSAERLKGVDSTLKIQPAKLEDSAVYLCASSALAGGHPDNEQFFGPGTRLTVL.

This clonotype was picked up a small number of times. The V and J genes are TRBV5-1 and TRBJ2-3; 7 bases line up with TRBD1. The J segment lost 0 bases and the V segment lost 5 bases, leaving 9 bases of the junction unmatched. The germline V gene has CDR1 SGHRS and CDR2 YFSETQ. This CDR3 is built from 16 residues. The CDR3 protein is CASRFATGKSTDTQYF. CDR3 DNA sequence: TGCGCCAGCAGGTTCGCGACAGGGAAGAGCACAGATACGCAGTATTTT.

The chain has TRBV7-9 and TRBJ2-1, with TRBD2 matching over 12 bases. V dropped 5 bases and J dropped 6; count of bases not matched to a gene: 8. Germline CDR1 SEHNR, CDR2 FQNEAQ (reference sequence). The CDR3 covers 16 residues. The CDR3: CASSGPLAGGPNEQFF. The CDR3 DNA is TGTGCCAGCAGCGGGCCTCTAGCGGGAGGGCCCAATGAGCAGTTCTTC.

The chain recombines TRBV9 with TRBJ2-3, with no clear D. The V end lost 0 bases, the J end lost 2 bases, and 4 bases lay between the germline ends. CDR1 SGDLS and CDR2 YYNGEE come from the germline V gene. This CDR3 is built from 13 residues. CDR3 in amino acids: CASSVDITDTQYF. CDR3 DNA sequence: TGTGCCAGCAGCGTAGACATCACAGATACGCAGTATTTT. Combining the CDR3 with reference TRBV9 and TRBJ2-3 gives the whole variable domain DSGVTQTPKHLITATGQRVTLRCSPRSGDLSVYWYQQSLDQGLQFLIQYYNGEERAKGNILERFSAQQFPDLHSELNLSSLELGDSALYFCASSVDITDTQYFGPGTRLTVL.

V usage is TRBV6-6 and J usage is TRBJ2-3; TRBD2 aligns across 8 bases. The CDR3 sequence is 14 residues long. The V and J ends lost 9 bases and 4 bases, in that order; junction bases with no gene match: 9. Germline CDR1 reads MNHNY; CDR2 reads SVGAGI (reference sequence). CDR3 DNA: TGTGCCAGTAGGGGACTAGAGGGGCCAGATACGCAGTATTTT. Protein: CASRGLEGPDTQYF.

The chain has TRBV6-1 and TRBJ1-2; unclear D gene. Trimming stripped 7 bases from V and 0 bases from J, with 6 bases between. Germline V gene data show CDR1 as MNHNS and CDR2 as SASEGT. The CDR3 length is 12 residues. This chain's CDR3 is CASKATNYGYTF. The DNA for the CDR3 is TGTGCCAGCAAGGCAACTAACTATGGCTACACCTTC.

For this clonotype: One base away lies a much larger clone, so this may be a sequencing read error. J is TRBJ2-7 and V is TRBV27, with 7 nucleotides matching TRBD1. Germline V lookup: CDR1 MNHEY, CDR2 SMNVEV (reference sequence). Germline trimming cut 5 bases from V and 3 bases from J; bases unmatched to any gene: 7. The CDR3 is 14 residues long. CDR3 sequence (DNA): TGTGCCAGCAGTGTTAGTCAGGGGGTCTACGAGCAGTACTTC. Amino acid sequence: CASSVSQGVYEQYF.

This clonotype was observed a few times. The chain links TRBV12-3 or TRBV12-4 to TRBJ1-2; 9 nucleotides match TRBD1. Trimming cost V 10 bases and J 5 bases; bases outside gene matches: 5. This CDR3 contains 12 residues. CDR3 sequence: CATAGQGYGYTF. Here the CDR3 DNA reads TGTGCCACCGCCGGACAGGGGTATGGCTACACCTTC.

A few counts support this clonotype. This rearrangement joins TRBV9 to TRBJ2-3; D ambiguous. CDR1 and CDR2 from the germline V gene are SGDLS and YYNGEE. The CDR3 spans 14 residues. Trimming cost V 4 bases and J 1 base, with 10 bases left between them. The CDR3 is CASSPAIGTDTQYF. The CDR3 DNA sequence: TGTGCCAGCAGCCCCGCGATTGGCACAGATACGCAGTATTTT. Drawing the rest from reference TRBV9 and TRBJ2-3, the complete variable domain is DSGVTQTPKHLITATGQRVTLRCSPRSGDLSVYWYQQSLDQGLQFLIQYYNGEERAKGNILERFSAQQFPDLHSELNLSSLELGDSALYFCASSPAIGTDTQYFGPGTRLTVL.

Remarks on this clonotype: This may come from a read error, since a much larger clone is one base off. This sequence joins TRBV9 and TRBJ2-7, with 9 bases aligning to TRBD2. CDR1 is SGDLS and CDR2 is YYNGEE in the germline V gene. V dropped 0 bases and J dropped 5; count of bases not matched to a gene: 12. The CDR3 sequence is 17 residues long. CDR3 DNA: TGTGCCAGCAGCGTAGGGGATAGCGGGAGCATGTCCCACGAGCAGTACTTC. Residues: CASSVGDSGSMSHEQYF.

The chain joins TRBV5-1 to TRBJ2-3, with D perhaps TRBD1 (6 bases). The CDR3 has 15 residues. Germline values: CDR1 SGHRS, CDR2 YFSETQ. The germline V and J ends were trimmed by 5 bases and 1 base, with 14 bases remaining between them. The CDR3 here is CASSGTTIGTDTQYF. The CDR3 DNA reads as TGCGCCAGCAGTGGGACAACGATTGGCACAGATACGCAGTATTTT. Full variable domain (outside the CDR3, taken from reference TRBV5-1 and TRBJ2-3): KAGVTQTPRYLIKTRGQQVTLSCSPISGHRSVSWYQQTPGQGLQFLFEYFSETQRNKGNFPGRFSGRQFSNSRSEMNVSTLELGDSALYLCASSGTTIGTDTQYFGPGTRLTVL.

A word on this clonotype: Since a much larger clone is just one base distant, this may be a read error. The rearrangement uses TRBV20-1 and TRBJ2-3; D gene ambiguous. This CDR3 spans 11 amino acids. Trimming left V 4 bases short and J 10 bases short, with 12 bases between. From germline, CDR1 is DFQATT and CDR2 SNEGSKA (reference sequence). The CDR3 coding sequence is TGCAGTGCTACGACCCGCGATGCGCAGTATTTT. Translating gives CSATTRDAQYF.

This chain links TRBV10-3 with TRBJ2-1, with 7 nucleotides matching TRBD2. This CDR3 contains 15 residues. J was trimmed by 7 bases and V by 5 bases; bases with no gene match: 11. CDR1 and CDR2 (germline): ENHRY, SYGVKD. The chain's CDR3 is CAISLTSAEKNEQFF. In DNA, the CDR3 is TGTGCCATCAGTTTAACTAGCGCGGAGAAGAATGAGCAGTTCTTC.

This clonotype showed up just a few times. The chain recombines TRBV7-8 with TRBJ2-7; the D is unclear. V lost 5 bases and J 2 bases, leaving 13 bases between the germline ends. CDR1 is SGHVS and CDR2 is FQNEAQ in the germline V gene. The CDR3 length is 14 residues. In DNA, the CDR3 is TGTGCCAGCAGCCCTCAGCGCGCTACCTACGAGCAGTACTTC. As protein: CASSPQRATYEQYF.

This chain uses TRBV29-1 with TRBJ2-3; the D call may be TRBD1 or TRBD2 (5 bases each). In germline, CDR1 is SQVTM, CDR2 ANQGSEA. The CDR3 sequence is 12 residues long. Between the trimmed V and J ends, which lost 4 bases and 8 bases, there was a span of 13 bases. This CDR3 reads CSVVLARGTQYF. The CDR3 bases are TGCAGCGTTGTCTTAGCGAGGGGTACGCAGTATTTT.

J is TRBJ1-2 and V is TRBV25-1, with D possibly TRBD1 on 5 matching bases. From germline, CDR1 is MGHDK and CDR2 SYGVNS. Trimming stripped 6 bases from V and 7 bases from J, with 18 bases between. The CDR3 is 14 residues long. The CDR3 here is CASSPSTEGTGYTF. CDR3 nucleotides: TGTGCCAGCAGCCCCTCGACAGAGGGAACTGGCTACACCTTC.

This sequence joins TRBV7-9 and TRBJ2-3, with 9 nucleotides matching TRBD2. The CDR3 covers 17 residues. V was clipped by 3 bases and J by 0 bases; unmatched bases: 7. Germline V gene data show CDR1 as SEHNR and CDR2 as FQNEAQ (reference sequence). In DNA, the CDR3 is TGTGCCAGCAGCTTCCCGTCTCTAGCGGGGAGCACAGATACGCAGTATTTT. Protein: CASSFPSLAGSTDTQYF.

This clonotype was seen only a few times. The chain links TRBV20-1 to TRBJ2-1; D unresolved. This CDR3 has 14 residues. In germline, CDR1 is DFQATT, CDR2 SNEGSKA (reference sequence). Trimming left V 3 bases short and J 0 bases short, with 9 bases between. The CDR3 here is CSARELSSYNEQFF. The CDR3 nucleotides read TGCAGTGCTAGGGAACTCAGCTCCTACAATGAGCAGTTCTTC.

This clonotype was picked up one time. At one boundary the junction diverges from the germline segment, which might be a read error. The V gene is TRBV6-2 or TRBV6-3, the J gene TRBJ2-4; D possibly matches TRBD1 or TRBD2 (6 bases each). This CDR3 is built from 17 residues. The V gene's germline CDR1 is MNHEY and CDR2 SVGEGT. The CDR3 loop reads CANSYPGGGSFKNIQYF. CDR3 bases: TGTGCCAACAGTTACCCCGGAGGGGGGAGCTTCAAAAACATTCAGTACTTC.

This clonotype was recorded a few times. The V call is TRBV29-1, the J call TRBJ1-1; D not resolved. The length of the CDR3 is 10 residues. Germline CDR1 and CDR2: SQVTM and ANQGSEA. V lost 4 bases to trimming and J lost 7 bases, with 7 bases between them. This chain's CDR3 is CSVVGLEAFF. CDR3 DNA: TGCAGCGTTGTTGGGCTTGAAGCTTTCTTT.

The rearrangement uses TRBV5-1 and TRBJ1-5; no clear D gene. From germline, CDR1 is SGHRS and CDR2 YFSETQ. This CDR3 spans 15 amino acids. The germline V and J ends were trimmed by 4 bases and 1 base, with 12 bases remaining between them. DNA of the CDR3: TGCGCCAGCAGCGACGAAGGAGGGAGCAATCAGCCCCAGCATTTT. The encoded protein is CASSDEGGSNQPQHF.

The CDR3 loop reads CASSLQTGQETQYF. CDR3 bases: TGTGCCAGCAGTTTACAGACGGGGCAAGAGACCCAGTACTTC. This chain uses TRBV12-3 or TRBV12-4 with TRBJ2-5, with D possibly TRBD2 on 5 matching bases. The CDR3 has 14 amino acids. V was cut by 2 bases and J by 2 bases, with 9 bases left in between.

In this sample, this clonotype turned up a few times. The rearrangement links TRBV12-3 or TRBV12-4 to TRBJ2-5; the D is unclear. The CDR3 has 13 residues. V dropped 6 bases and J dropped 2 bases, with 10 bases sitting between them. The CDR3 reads CASSRSRQETQYF. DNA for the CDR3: TGTGCCAGCAGCCGCTCGCGGCAAGAGACCCAGTACTTC.

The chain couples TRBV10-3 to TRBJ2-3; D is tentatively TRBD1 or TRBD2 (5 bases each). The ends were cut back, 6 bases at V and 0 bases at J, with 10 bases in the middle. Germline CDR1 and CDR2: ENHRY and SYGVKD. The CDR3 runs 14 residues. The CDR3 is CAIRPGPSTDTQYF. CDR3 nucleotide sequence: TGTGCCATCAGACCGGGACCAAGCACAGATACGCAGTATTTT.